What follows describes a single T cell receptor (beta chain). Its target antigen remains unknown. No base quality values were provided; no much bigger clone lies one nucleotide off. V is cut by 5 bases and J by 5 bases, and the space between the germline ends is 13 bases. The CDR3 covers 14 residues, taking in both the cysteine and the phenylalanine. Just CDR3 DNA is preserved here, 42 bases in frame from base 1. CDR1 and CDR2 (SGHVS, FQNEAQ) derive from the germline V gene. Whole blood was collected in K2EDTA tubes by collaborating institutions according to the institutions' own protocols. For TCRbeta analysis, collaborator samples were shipped as frozen whole blood, as isolated PBMCs, or as DNA extracted from either sample type. This sample stems from a study of blood T cell repertoires in COVID-19 (dated by TCRdb to the early 2020s). About the investigation overall: Samples from collaborators originated in the United States, Italy and Spain and spanned both the acute and convalescent phases of COVID-19. The material from the prospective study consisted of cDNA or gDNA derived from T cells, B-cell-depleted T cells, or PBMCs. Subjects who had been exposed to COVID-19, were actively infected with it, or had recovered from it provided the deeply sampled blood TCRbeta repertoires that made up the dataset. A freely available public database, intended as a resource for researchers studying the immune response to SARS-CoV-2, is where the repertoires were released. The samples were drawn from two sources: the first 160 participants of the ongoing ImmuneRACE study, and 950 to 1,500 subjects contributed by 6 global collaborators. Sample metadata almost always included a de-identified subject ID, COVID-19 status, age in years and sex. HLA class I and class II types, where available, came from metadata supplied by the sample provider rather than from assay-based typing.

The paper's findings and limits, for the study overall: How much clinical and demographic metadata was included differed by source and by participant, and the metadata was provided uncurated.

TCRbeta CDR3 regions were amplified from genomic DNA using the immunoSEQ Assay, a bias-controlled multiplex PCR. The source study handled its data this way. The number of nucleated cells in each sample was estimated from the amplification of reference gene primers within the assay. Sequence reads were collapsed and filtered to measure the absolute abundance of every unique TCRbeta CDR3 rearrangement. For each sample, productive Simpson clonality was calculated by taking the square root of Simpson's diversity index across productive rearrangements. Not all clones reach the TCRdb copy of this immuneACCESS table, which keeps in-frame sequences only. Checked studies attribute under half of the gap to unresolved V genes and leave the rest unexplained. The V and J calls and clone size were taken over from that table, and D and trimming were inferred from the DNA. Present in this sample are around 220,000 clones, over 75% of which were seen just once. The ten largest account for over 1.5% of the sample.

Sequences were obtained from peripheral blood. The clonotype was recovered from a man aged 35 to 55 with active or convalescent COVID-19. The chain is made from TRBV7-8 and TRBJ2-1; the best D guess is TRBD2, with 5 bases matching. The encoded CDR3 is CASSPEPGNNEQFF. The DNA sequence follows: TGTGCCAGCAGCCCCGAGCCGGGGAACAATGAGCAGTTCTTC.